This T cell receptor beta chain was obtained from a study of cytomegalovirus exposure and HLA in healthy donors. The study's findings and limits: One cluster of highly shared sequence variants probably arose as a sequencing artifact. In an earlier analysis, in fewer than 700 donors, most V segments appeared productive either ~90% or ~30% of the time.

Regarding this clone: Its antigen remains unidentified.

The CDR3 totals 14 residues. V gave up 6 bases and J gave up 2 bases, with 16 bases separating them. The germline gives CDR1 SQVTM, CDR2 ANQGSEA. PCR used 60 Vbeta primers and 13 Jbeta primers. TCRdb keeps only in-frame clones here, not all; method: immunoSEQ multiplex PCR. In the table there are more than 95,000 clones, 80% to 90% of which are singletons. This chain uses TRBV29-1 with TRBJ2-5, with D possibly TRBD1 on 6 matching bases. The sample comprised PBMCs. The sequence derives from a woman aged 25 to 45 in good health and CMV-seronegative. This CDR3 is CSVLRTDSQETQYF. The CDR3 region has the DNA TGCAGCGTCCTTCGGACAGATTCACAAGAGACCCAGTACTTC. Full variable domain (missing parts from reference TRBV29-1 and TRBJ2-5): SAVISQKPSRDICQRGTSLTIQCQVDSQVTMMFWYRQQPGQSLTLIATANQGSEATYESGFVIDKFPISRPNLTFSTLTVSNMSPEDSSIYLCSVLRTDSQETQYFGPGTRLLVL.